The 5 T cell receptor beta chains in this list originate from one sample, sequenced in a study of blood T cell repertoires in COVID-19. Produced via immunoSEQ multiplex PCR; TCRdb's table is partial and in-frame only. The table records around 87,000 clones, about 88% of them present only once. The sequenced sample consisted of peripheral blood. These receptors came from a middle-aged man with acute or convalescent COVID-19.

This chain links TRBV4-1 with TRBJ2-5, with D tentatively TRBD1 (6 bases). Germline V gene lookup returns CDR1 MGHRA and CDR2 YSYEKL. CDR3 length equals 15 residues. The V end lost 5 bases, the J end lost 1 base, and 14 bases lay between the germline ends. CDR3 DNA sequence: TGCGCCAGCAGCGAGATACAGGGTATCCAAGAGACCCAGTACTTC. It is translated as CASSEIQGIQETQYF.

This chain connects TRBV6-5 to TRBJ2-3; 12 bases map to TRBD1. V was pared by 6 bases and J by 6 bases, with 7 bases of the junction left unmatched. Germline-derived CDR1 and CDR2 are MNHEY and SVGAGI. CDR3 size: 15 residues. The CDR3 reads CASRSPGQGADTQYF. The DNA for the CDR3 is TGTGCCAGCAGGAGCCCGGGACAGGGGGCCGATACGCAGTATTTT.

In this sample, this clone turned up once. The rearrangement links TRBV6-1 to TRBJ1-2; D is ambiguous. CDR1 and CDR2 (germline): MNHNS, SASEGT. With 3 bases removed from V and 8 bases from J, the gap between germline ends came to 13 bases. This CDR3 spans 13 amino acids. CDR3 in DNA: TGTGCCAGCAGTGACCTTATCGATGGCGGCTACACCTTC. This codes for CASSDLIDGGYTF.

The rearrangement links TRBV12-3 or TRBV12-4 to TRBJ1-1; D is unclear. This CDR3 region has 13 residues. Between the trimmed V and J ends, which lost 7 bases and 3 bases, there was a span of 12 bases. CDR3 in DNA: TGTGCCAGCAAAATCGACGGGTACACTGAAGCTTTCTTT. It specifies CASKIDGYTEAFF.

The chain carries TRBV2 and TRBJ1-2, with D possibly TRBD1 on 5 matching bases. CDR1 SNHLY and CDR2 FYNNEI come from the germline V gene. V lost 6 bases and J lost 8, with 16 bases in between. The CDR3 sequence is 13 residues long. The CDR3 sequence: CASREQESGGYTF. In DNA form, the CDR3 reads TGTGCCAGCAGGGAACAGGAATCTGGAGGCTACACCTTC.